This T cell receptor (beta chain) was sequenced for a study of regulatory T cells in long-lasting Graves disease. Across the whole study: More than 5 years of antithyroid drugs with positive TSH receptor antibodies defined persistent Graves' disease.

The time point is: persistent/refractory GD, antithyroid drugs over 5 years with positive TRAb. Isolated PBMC RNA provided the starting material for the TCR library. With iRepertoire HTBI primers and Arm-PCR of CDR3 regions, TCR beta libraries were built. TCRdb itself ran the multiplex PCR reads through MiXCR, one entry per CDR3 protein. The repertoire consists of approximately 690,000 distinct CDR3 sequences, with approximately 31% occurring once and the leading ten covering 35% to 55%. Germline V lookup: CDR1 SNHLY, CDR2 FYNNEI. CDR3 length equals 15 residues. Trimming left V 5 bases short and J 3 bases short, with 15 bases between. This clonotype was counted a few times.

Sample: peripheral blood mononuclear cells (PBMCs), taken when the disease was refractory, from a patient treated with antithyroid drugs. This TCR derives from a female donor with Graves disease. This chain uses TRBV2 with TRBJ2-3; D tentatively fits TRBD1 or TRBD2 (6 bases each). The DNA for the CDR3 is TGTGCCAGCAGTACAGGGATGCGGGATACAGATACGCAGTATTTT. It codes for CASSTGMRDTDTQYF.